Listed here are 29 T cell receptor beta chains from one sample, sequenced in a study of cytomegalovirus exposure and HLA in healthy donors. Repertoires were generated with immunoSEQ multiplex PCR, while TCRdb's copy carries only in-frame clones and drops some. In the table there are 250,000 to 300,000 clones, roughly 85% of which are singletons. Material for sequencing was PBMCs. These TCRs come from a woman aged 18 to 35 in good health and CMV-seronegative.

This rearrangement joins TRBV5-1 to TRBJ2-2, with D tentatively TRBD1 (6 bases). This CDR3 has 15 residues. Germline loops: CDR1 SGHRS, CDR2 YFSETQ. Between the trimmed V and J ends, which lost 2 bases and 2 bases, there was a span of 10 bases. The CDR3 spells CASSLTGTNTGELFF. The CDR3 coding sequence is TGCGCCAGCAGCTTAACGGGGACAAACACCGGGGAGCTGTTTTTT.

V usage is TRBV2 and J usage is TRBJ1-4, with TRBD1 identical over 7 bases. There are 16 residues in the CDR3. Germline CDR1 is SNHLY and CDR2 is FYNNEI. The V gene end was trimmed by 5 bases and the J gene end by 3 bases; junction bases not matched to a gene: 9. CDR3 region: CASSPGQVRANEKLFF. DNA of the CDR3: TGTGCCAGCAGTCCTGGACAGGTTCGAGCTAATGAAAAACTGTTTTTT.

The V and J genes are TRBV29-1 and TRBJ2-1; possible D gene TRBD1, 8 bases. The CDR3 contains 15 residues. Germline values: CDR1 SQVTM, CDR2 ANQGSEA. Trimming pared 6 bases from V and 10 bases from J, leaving 25 bases between. The CDR3 nucleotides read TGCAGCGTAACAAAGTCGGGACAGGATAGCGGGGAGCAGTTCTTC. Protein product: CSVTKSGQDSGEQFF.

The chain is built from TRBV10-1 and TRBJ1-3; a weak D match, TRBD1 (5 bases). Germline CDR1 is WNHNN and CDR2 is SYGVQD (reference sequence). Trimming stripped 4 bases from V and 2 bases from J, with 9 bases between. The CDR3 length is 14 residues. For the CDR3, the DNA is TGCGCCAGCAGTGCGGACAAGACTGGAAACACCATATATTTT. Its translation: CASSADKTGNTIYF.

The chain joins TRBV6-5 to TRBJ1-1, with D tentatively TRBD1 (5 bases). Trimming left V 0 bases short and J 0 bases short, with 11 bases between. In germline, CDR1 is MNHEY, CDR2 SVGAGI. The CDR3 is made up of 16 amino acids. CDR3 region: CASSYSIAGLNTEAFF. CDR3 nucleotide sequence: TGTGCCAGCAGTTACTCGATCGCAGGGCTGAACACTGAAGCTTTCTTT.

The CDR3 is CASSLAMWSGSSYEQYF. The CDR3 DNA reads as TGCGCCAGCAGCTTGGCAATGTGGTCAGGGTCGTCCTACGAGCAGTACTTC. The chain combines TRBV5-1 with TRBJ2-7; D may be TRBD1 (5 bases). Germline CDR1 is SGHRS and CDR2 is YFSETQ. The CDR3 has 17 residues. Trimming cost V 0 bases and J 1 base, with 17 bases left between them.

The rearrangement joins TRBV30 to TRBJ2-5, with 7 bases lining up with TRBD2. The ends lost 4 bases at V and 5 bases at J; junction bases unmatched: 10. The CDR3 is 14 residues long. The germline gives CDR1 GTSNPN, CDR2 SVGIG (reference sequence). CDR3: CAWNLGLGEETQYF. CDR3 DNA: TGTGCCTGGAACCTCGGACTAGGGGAGGAGACCCAGTACTTC.

V and J are TRBV9 and TRBJ2-2, with a tentative D call TRBD2 (6 bases). Germline V lookup: CDR1 SGDLS, CDR2 YYNGEE. The CDR3 has 14 amino acids. Between the trimmed V and J ends, which lost 0 bases and 7 bases, there was a span of 10 bases. The CDR3 here is CASSVGPEGGELFF. DNA for the CDR3: TGTGCCAGCAGCGTAGGGCCGGAGGGCGGGGAGCTGTTTTTT. The whole variable domain, remainder taken from reference TRBV9 and TRBJ2-2, is DSGVTQTPKHLITATGQRVTLRCSPRSGDLSVYWYQQSLDQGLQFLIQYYNGEERAKGNILERFSAQQFPDLHSELNLSSLELGDSALYFCASSVGPEGGELFFGEGSRLTVL.

The CDR3 spells CASSQDPALWASAGELFF. CDR3 sequence (DNA): TGCGCCAGCAGCCAAGACCCCGCCCTATGGGCCTCCGCCGGGGAGCTGTTTTTT. V gene TRBV4-1 combines with J gene TRBJ2-2, with D hard to call. The V end lost 0 bases, the J end lost 6 bases, and 20 bases lay between the germline ends. There are 18 residues in the CDR3. Germline V gene data show CDR1 as MGHRA and CDR2 as YSYEKL.

This clone was detected only a few times. Other nucleotide sequences from this sample produce the same CDR3. The rearrangement uses TRBV5-1 and TRBJ1-1; 12 bases map to TRBD1. With V trimmed by 4 bases and J by 4 bases, 5 bases remained unmatched. Germline values: CDR1 SGHRS, CDR2 YFSETQ. The CDR3 spans 15 residues. Written as DNA, the CDR3 is TGCGCCAGCAGCCTTGGGACAGGGGGCCTCACTGAAGCTTTCTTT. Translating it yields CASSLGTGGLTEAFF.

This chain uses TRBV18 with TRBJ2-5; D might be TRBD2 (5 bases). CDR1 and CDR2 from the germline V gene are KGHSH and LQKENI. This CDR3 is 15 amino acids long. Trimming took off 0 bases at V and 5 bases at J, with 13 bases between the two ends. CDR3: CASSPPSGRGETQYF. The DNA for the CDR3 is TGTGCCAGCTCACCACCCTCGGGGAGAGGGGAGACCCAGTACTTC.

V is TRBV6-6 and J is TRBJ1-1; 10 bases align to TRBD1. In germline, CDR1 is MNHNY, CDR2 SVGAGI (reference sequence). The junction had 4 bases not matched to a gene; V was cut back by 5 bases and J by 4 bases. The CDR3 totals 14 residues. The CDR3 spells CASSPGQGSTEAFF. The CDR3 DNA reads as TGTGCCAGCAGTCCGGGACAGGGGAGCACTGAAGCTTTCTTT.

This clone was detected only once. V usage is TRBV27 and J usage is TRBJ2-7; D is undetermined. CDR1 and CDR2 (germline): MNHEY, SMNVEV (reference sequence). This CDR3 has 15 amino acids. With 6 bases removed from V and 0 bases from J, the gap between germline ends came to 15 bases. The CDR3 coding sequence is TGTGCCAGCAGAGTAACTCGCGAGGTCTCCTACGAGCAGTACTTC. Translation: CASRVTREVSYEQYF.

The rearrangement links TRBV27 to TRBJ1-2, with D perhaps matching TRBD1 (5 bases). The CDR3 has 14 amino acids. V dropped 0 bases and J dropped 4 bases, with 9 bases sitting between them. Looked up from germline, CDR1 is MNHEY and CDR2 is SMNVEV (reference sequence). In DNA form, the CDR3 reads TGTGCCAGCAGTTTATCCAGGGAGGGCTATGGCTACACCTTC. It specifies CASSLSREGYGYTF.

V usage is TRBV4-2 and J usage is TRBJ2-7, with 11 nucleotides matching TRBD2. The V gene end was trimmed by 0 bases and the J gene end by 3 bases; junction bases not matched to a gene: 10. The CDR3 is 18 residues long. Germline V CDR1 and CDR2: LGHNA, YNFKEQ. CDR3 DNA sequence: TGTGCCAGCAGCCAAGATGGACTCCTAGCGGGAGGCCGCTACGAGCAGTACTTC. This codes for CASSQDGLLAGGRYEQYF.

This clone was seen at least ten times. V is TRBV6-5 and J is TRBJ1-2, with TRBD1 as a possible D gene (6 bases). The CDR3 sequence is 13 residues long. The germline CDR1 and CDR2 sequences are MNHEY and SVGAGI. V lost 6 bases to trimming and J lost 8 bases, with 16 bases between them. The CDR3 is CASRHRVQGGYTF. The DNA of the CDR3 is TGTGCCAGCAGACACAGGGTCCAGGGGGGCTACACCTTC.

The chain joins TRBV7-6 to TRBJ2-2; the D gene is possibly TRBD2 (7 bases). The CDR3 runs 16 residues. Germline CDR1 reads SGHVS; CDR2 reads FNYEAQ. V gave up 1 base and J gave up 3 bases, with 12 bases separating them. The CDR3 is CASSLGGGAYTGELFF. CDR3 in DNA: TGTGCCAGCAGCTTAGGAGGGGGGGCCTACACCGGGGAGCTGTTTTTT.

The CDR3 DNA sequence: TGCGCCAGCAGCTATAGCGGGCCCCCCTACGAGCAGTACTTC. Protein sequence: CASSYSGPPYEQYF. The chain has TRBV4-1 and TRBJ2-7, with 7 bases that match TRBD2. Trimming cost V 5 bases and J 2 bases; bases outside gene matches: 6. Germline CDR1 reads MGHRA; CDR2 reads YSYEKL. The CDR3 has 14 residues.

The genes are TRBV7-6 and TRBJ2-3, with TRBD2 matching 7 bases. The germline V gene encodes CDR1 SGHVS and CDR2 FNYEAQ. The V and J ends lost 4 bases and 1 base, in that order; junction bases with no gene match: 5. The CDR3 consists of 15 residues. CDR3 loop: CASSSLAEGTDTQYF. The CDR3 coding sequence is TGTGCCAGCAGCTCCCTAGCGGAAGGCACAGATACGCAGTATTTT.

This clone was picked up one time. The V call is TRBV7-9, the J call TRBJ2-7; D is possibly TRBD1 (5 bases). Germline CDR1 SEHNR, CDR2 FQNEAQ (reference sequence). This CDR3 has 13 residues. V was clipped by 5 bases and J by 3 bases, with 11 bases between them. CDR3 protein: CASSPRTHYEQYF. The CDR3 coding sequence is TGTGCCAGCAGCCCCCGGACACACTACGAGCAGTACTTC.

The chain has TRBV27 and TRBJ1-6; D possibly corresponds to TRBD1 (6 bases). The length of the CDR3 is 14 residues. Germline V gene sequence: CDR1 MNHEY, CDR2 SMNVEV (reference sequence). With 10 bases removed from V and 5 bases from J, the gap between germline ends came to 15 bases. CDR3 amino acids: CATKAGENNSPLHF. In DNA form, the CDR3 reads TGTGCCACCAAGGCAGGGGAGAATAATTCACCCCTCCACTTT.

The gene calls are TRBV9 and TRBJ1-2; D might be TRBD1 (5 bases). The V end was cut by 3 bases, the J end by 4 bases, with 13 bases between. CDR3 size: 14 residues. In germline, CDR1 is SGDLS, CDR2 YYNGEE. CDR3 nucleotides: TGTGCCAGCAGCGCTGGGGGGGGACCCTATGGCTACACCTTC. Amino acids: CASSAGGGPYGYTF.

The CDR3 DNA follows: TGTGCCAGCAGCTCTAGACAGAAAATGAACACTGAAGCTTTCTTT. It is translated as CASSSRQKMNTEAFF. The V gene is TRBV7-9, the J gene TRBJ1-1, with TRBD1 as a possible D gene (5 bases). This CDR3 contains 15 residues. Per germline, CDR1 SEHNR and CDR2 FQNEAQ (reference sequence). Trimming shortened V by 4 bases and J by 0 bases, and 12 bases separated the two germline ends.

The rearrangement links TRBV11-1 to TRBJ2-7, with D hard to call. The CDR3 runs 14 residues. Germline V lookup: CDR1 SGHAT, CDR2 FQDESV (reference sequence). V gave up 3 bases and J gave up 1 base, with 10 bases separating them. For the CDR3, the DNA is TGTGCCAGCAGCTTCAGGATCACTTCCTACGAGCAGTACTTC. Translating gives CASSFRITSYEQYF.

The rearrangement joins TRBV5-1 to TRBJ2-5, with a possible D match to TRBD1 (6 bases). Germline V gene data show CDR1 as SGHRS and CDR2 as YFSETQ. The CDR3 has 15 residues. V gave up 6 bases and J gave up 5 bases, with 20 bases separating them. The CDR3 region has the DNA TGCGCCAGCACCGATTTTCACAGGGTACGGGAGACCCAGTACTTC. Its translation: CASTDFHRVRETQYF.

The chain carries TRBV4-3 and TRBJ1-1; TRBD1 might be the D (5 bases). Per germline, CDR1 LGHNA and CDR2 YSLEER. V lost 0 bases and J 5 bases, leaving 19 bases between the germline ends. The CDR3 has 17 residues. The DNA of the CDR3 is TGCGCCAGCAGCCAAGATGACGGTACTTGGGGGGGGACTGAAGCTTTCTTT. Encoded protein: CASSQDDGTWGGTEAFF.

The chain employs TRBV19 and TRBJ1-3, with 8 bases matching TRBD1. The CDR3 has 17 amino acids. Per germline, CDR1 LNHDA and CDR2 SQIVND (reference sequence). J lost 0 bases, V lost 6 bases, and 10 bases had no gene match. CDR3 residues: CASSPRGLPFSGNTIYF. The CDR3 DNA is TGTGCCAGTAGCCCCAGGGGGCTGCCTTTCTCTGGAAACACCATATATTTT.

V gene TRBV5-1 combines with J gene TRBJ2-7; 7 bases are shared with TRBD2. J was trimmed by 4 bases and V by 2 bases; bases with no gene match: 3. The CDR3 loop spans 13 amino acids. Germline V gives CDR1 SGHRS, CDR2 YFSETQ. Here the CDR3 reads CASSFGGSYEQYF. DNA of the CDR3: TGCGCCAGCAGCTTTGGCGGGAGTTACGAGCAGTACTTC.

The rearrangement links TRBV6-5 to TRBJ1-6; D is unclear. Trimming cost V 7 bases and J 6 bases, with 7 bases left between them. Germline-derived CDR1 and CDR2 are MNHEY and SVGAGI. The CDR3 spans 12 residues. The CDR3 protein is CASKQVNSPLHF. DNA of the CDR3: TGTGCCAGCAAACAAGTTAATTCACCCCTCCACTTT.